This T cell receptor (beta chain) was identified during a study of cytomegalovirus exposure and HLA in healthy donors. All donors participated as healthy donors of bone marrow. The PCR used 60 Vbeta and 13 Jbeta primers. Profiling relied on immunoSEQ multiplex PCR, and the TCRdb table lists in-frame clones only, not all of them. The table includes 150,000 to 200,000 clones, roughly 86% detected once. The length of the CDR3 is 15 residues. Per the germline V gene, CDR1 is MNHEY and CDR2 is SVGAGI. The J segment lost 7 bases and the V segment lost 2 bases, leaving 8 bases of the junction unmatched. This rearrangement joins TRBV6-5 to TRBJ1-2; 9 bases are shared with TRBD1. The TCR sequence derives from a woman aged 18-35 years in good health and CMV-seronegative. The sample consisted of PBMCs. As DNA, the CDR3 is TGTGCCAGCAGTTACAGCGACAGGGGGAGTGGTGGCTACACCTTC. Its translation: CASSYSDRGSGGYTF.